This T cell receptor beta chain was found in a study of control samples from healthy donors and cancer patients. Sequencing was performed with immunoSEQ multiplex PCR; in TCRdb, only in-frame clones are kept and a portion is missing. The table has some 110,000 clones, around 91% seen once. This CDR3 has 13 residues. Trimming left V 1 base short and J 2 bases short, with 8 bases between. Germline loops: CDR1 GTSNPN, CDR2 SVGIG (reference sequence). V and J are TRBV30 and TRBJ1-2; D call uncertain. This clonotype originated in a woman aged 50 to 60 with colorectal cancer. Sequencing input: PBMCs. CDR3 in DNA: TGTGCCTGGAGTGCCTCTTACAACTATGGCTACACCTTC. Its protein product is CAWSASYNYGYTF.